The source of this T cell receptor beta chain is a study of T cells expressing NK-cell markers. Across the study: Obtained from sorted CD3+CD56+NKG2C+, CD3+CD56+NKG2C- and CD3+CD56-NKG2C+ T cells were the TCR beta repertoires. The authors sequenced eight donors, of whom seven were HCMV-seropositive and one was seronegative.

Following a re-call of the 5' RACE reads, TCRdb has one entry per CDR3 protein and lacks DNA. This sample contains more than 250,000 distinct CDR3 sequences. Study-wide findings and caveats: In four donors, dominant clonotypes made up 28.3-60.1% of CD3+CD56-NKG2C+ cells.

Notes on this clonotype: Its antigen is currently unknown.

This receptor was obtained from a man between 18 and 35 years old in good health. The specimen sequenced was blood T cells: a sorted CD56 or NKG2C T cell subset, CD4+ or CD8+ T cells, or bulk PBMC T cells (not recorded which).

The CDR3 loop reads CASSPGGGSNEQFF. The gene calls are TRBV5-1 and TRBJ2-1; TCRdb outputs TRBD1, but without DNA this stays unchecked. The CDR3 has 14 residues. Germline CDR1 is SGHRS and CDR2 is YFSETQ.